The 22 T cell receptor beta chains below were found in one sample sequenced in a study of cytomegalovirus exposure and HLA in healthy donors. Amplification used 60 Vbeta primers and 13 Jbeta primers. Sequenced by immunoSEQ multiplex PCR; TCRdb stores in-frame clones only, minus some. The sample holds about 130,000 clones. What was sequenced was PBMCs. Source of these receptors: a man aged 35 to 55 in good health and CMV-seronegative.

CDR3 region: CASSSRGETQYF. In nucleotides, the CDR3 is TGTGCCAGTAGTTCCCGAGGAGAGACCCAGTACTTC. The J gene is TRBJ2-5, the V gene TRBV19; no reliable D call. The CDR3 sequence is 12 residues long. Trimming pared 5 bases from V and 4 bases from J, leaving 8 bases between. CDR1 and CDR2 (germline): LNHDA, SQIVND (reference sequence). The entire variable domain, with the rest obtained from reference TRBV19 and TRBJ2-5, is as follows: DGGITQSPKYLFRKEGQNVTLSCEQNLNHDAMYWYRQDPGQGLRLIYYSQIVNDFQKGDIAEGYSVSREKKESFPLTVTSAQKNPTAFYLCASSSRGETQYFGPGTRLLVL.

The chain uses TRBV7-3 and TRBJ2-5, with 8 bases that match TRBD1. The J call could be wrong; TRBJ2-7 is a better fit for the DNA end. The CDR3 contains 13 residues. Germline CDR1 and CDR2: SGHTA and FQGTGA. CDR3 amino acids: CASSYDRGGEQYF. DNA for the CDR3: TGTGCCAGCAGCTACGACAGGGGAGGCGAGCAGTACTTC.

The V gene is TRBV7-8, the J gene TRBJ2-1; no reliable D call. V lost 1 base, J lost 0 bases, and 4 bases lay in between. The germline CDR1 and CDR2 sequences are SGHVS and FQNEAQ. CDR3 size: 14 residues. The CDR3 spells CASSLGSSYNEQFF. CDR3 DNA: TGTGCCAGCAGCTTAGGGAGCTCCTACAATGAGCAGTTCTTC.

Written as DNA, the CDR3 is TGTGCCAGCAGCCGCGACAGGGACGAAGAGACCCAGTACTTC. This translates into CASSRDRDEETQYF. V is TRBV7-9 and J is TRBJ2-5; 7 nucleotides line up with TRBD1. Per germline, CDR1 SEHNR and CDR2 FQNEAQ (reference sequence). V shed 5 bases and J 3 bases; nucleotides not matched to a gene: 6. The CDR3 is made up of 14 amino acids.

The chain combines TRBV5-1 with TRBJ2-7; 8 bases are shared with TRBD1. Per germline, CDR1 SGHRS and CDR2 YFSETQ. Trimming removed 3 bases from V and 1 base from J; junction bases left unmatched: 3. There are 14 residues in the CDR3. In nucleotides, the CDR3 is TGCGCCAGCAGCTCTCGGACAGGGTCCTACGAGCAGTACTTC. Translating gives CASSSRTGSYEQYF.

V gene TRBV5-5 combines with J gene TRBJ2-1, with 12 bases identical to TRBD2. This CDR3 comprises 18 residues. The germline V gene encodes CDR1 SGHKS and CDR2 YYEKEE (reference sequence). Trimming cost V 1 base and J 4 bases; bases outside gene matches: 9. CDR3 loop: CASSLRRLAGGYYNEQFF. The CDR3 region has the DNA TGTGCCAGCAGCTTGCGAAGGCTAGCGGGAGGGTATTACAATGAGCAGTTCTTC.

V usage is TRBV7-9 and J usage is TRBJ2-3; D is uncertain. The length of the CDR3 is 15 residues. Trimming left V 5 bases short and J 0 bases short, with 12 bases between. Germline V gene lookup returns CDR1 SEHNR and CDR2 FQNEAQ (reference sequence). CDR3 DNA: TGTGCCAGCAGCCGGAACAGTGCTAGCACAGATACGCAGTATTTT. Residues: CASSRNSASTDTQYF.

The rearrangement links TRBV6-6 to TRBJ1-1; D gene ambiguous. The CDR3 is 15 residues long. V dropped 3 bases and J dropped 4 bases, with 15 bases sitting between them. The germline CDR1 and CDR2 sequences are MNHNY and SVGAGI (reference sequence). CDR3: CASSYGELGVTEAFF. CDR3 coding DNA: TGTGCCAGCAGTTATGGGGAGCTCGGCGTCACTGAAGCTTTCTTT.

J is TRBJ2-7 and V is TRBV5-1, with a possible D match to TRBD2 (5 bases). The length of the CDR3 is 15 residues. CDR1 SGHRS and CDR2 YFSETQ come from the germline V gene. V shed 1 base and J shed 4 bases, with 15 bases lying between them. The chain's CDR3 is CASSLTDPGTYEQYF. CDR3 bases: TGCGCCAGCAGCTTGACCGACCCGGGAACTTACGAGCAGTACTTC.

Here the CDR3 DNA reads TGCAGCGTTGACGAGCAGGAGGTCAATGGCTACACCTTC. Translation gives CSVDEQEVNGYTF. This chain uses TRBV29-1 with TRBJ1-2; D is unclear. Germline CDR1 and CDR2: SQVTM and ANQGSEA. Trimming left V 3 bases short and J 6 bases short, with 14 bases between. The CDR3 is made up of 13 amino acids.

The rearrangement links TRBV9 to TRBJ2-7; possible D gene TRBD1, 7 bases. The CDR3 is 15 amino acids. Germline V gene lookup returns CDR1 SGDLS and CDR2 YYNGEE. V was pared by 4 bases and J by 1 base, with 15 bases between. The CDR3 DNA reads TGTGCCAGCAGCCCGGGGGACAGATATTCCTACGAGCAGTACTTC. It encodes CASSPGDRYSYEQYF.

The CDR3 sequence: CASSLDRGSRANVLTF. For the CDR3, the DNA is TGTGCCAGCAGCCTTGACAGGGGTTCCCGGGCCAACGTCCTGACTTTC. The chain recombines TRBV5-4 with TRBJ2-6, with 8 bases identical to TRBD1. The junction had 8 bases not matched to a gene; V was cut back by 4 bases and J by 5 bases. Germline V gene data show CDR1 as SGHNT and CDR2 as YYREEE (reference sequence). CDR3 length: 16 amino acids.

V gene TRBV4-3 combines with J gene TRBJ1-2, with 9 bases matching TRBD1. This CDR3 contains 15 residues. Germline V CDR1 and CDR2: LGHNA, YSLEER. After removal of 0 bases from V and 7 bases from J, the junction contained 6 bases not matched to a gene. CDR3 loop: CASSQEVSDRGGYTF. CDR3 bases: TGCGCCAGCAGCCAAGAAGTTTCGGACAGGGGTGGCTACACCTTC.

This rearrangement joins TRBV30 to TRBJ1-5; D perhaps matches TRBD1 (6 bases). V lost 7 bases and J lost 1, with 14 bases in between. CDR3 size: 14 residues. Germline-derived CDR1 and CDR2 are GTSNPN and SVGIG (reference sequence). The CDR3 bases are TGTGCCTTGGCAGGGGCCGGAAGCAATCAGCCCCAGCATTTT. Residues: CALAGAGSNQPQHF.

The rearrangement uses TRBV5-1 and TRBJ1-2, with 7 bases matching TRBD1. V was pared by 5 bases and J by 6 bases, with 10 bases of the junction left unmatched. This CDR3 is built from 14 residues. Per germline, CDR1 SGHRS and CDR2 YFSETQ. CDR3 bases: TGCGCCAGCAGAGCAGGGGGGTCGGTCGATGGCTACACCTTC. Its protein is CASRAGGSVDGYTF.

The CDR3 sequence: CASRKDRGTTEAFF. CDR3 in DNA: TGTGCCAGTCGTAAAGACAGGGGGACGACTGAAGCTTTCTTT. The chain carries TRBV19 and TRBJ1-1; 9 bases match TRBD1. J lost 5 bases, V lost 8 bases, and 9 bases had no gene match. CDR1 and CDR2 (germline): LNHDA, SQIVND (reference sequence). This CDR3 has 14 residues. Combining the CDR3 with reference TRBV19 and TRBJ1-1 gives the whole variable domain DGGITQSPKYLFRKEGQNVTLSCEQNLNHDAMYWYRQDPGQGLRLIYYSQIVNDFQKGDIAEGYSVSREKKESFPLTVTSAQKNPTAFYLCASRKDRGTTEAFFGQGTRLTVV.

The chain recombines TRBV28 with TRBJ1-5; possibly TRBD1 for D (5 bases). This CDR3 is built from 17 residues. V was pared by 6 bases and J by 8 bases, with 26 bases between. Looked up from germline, CDR1 is MDHEN and CDR2 is SYDVKM. The CDR3 is CASSNPFQPGGGEPQHF. CDR3 in DNA: TGTGCCAGCAGCAACCCATTCCAGCCGGGTGGAGGGGAGCCCCAGCATTTT.

The V and J genes are TRBV29-1 and TRBJ1-3; TRBD1 might be the D (6 bases). The V and J ends lost 5 bases and 3 bases respectively, with 11 bases between them. CDR3 size: 13 residues. Germline values: CDR1 SQVTM, CDR2 ANQGSEA. The CDR3 DNA reads as TGCAGCGTTTACAGGGTCAGTGGAAACACCATATATTTT. It translates to CSVYRVSGNTIYF.

The genes are TRBV9 and TRBJ2-5, with 9 bases lining up with TRBD2. Judging by the DNA end, TRBJ2-7 fits better; the J call may be wrong. Germline CDR1 is SGDLS and CDR2 is YYNGEE. CDR3 length: 17 amino acids. For the CDR3, the DNA is TGTGCCAGCAGCGTAAATCACCCGACTAGCGGAAAATACGAGCAGTACTTC. Its translation: CASSVNHPTSGKYEQYF.

As regards this clone: The sample carries other DNA sequences with the same CDR3. CDR3 sequence reads: CASSLGGGTYEQYF. Here the CDR3 DNA reads TGCGCCAGCAGCTTGGGGGGGGGAACCTACGAGCAGTACTTC. This sequence joins TRBV5-1 and TRBJ2-7; 7 bases line up with TRBD2. Germline CDR1 reads SGHRS; CDR2 reads YFSETQ. Trimming cost V 0 bases and J 2 bases; bases outside gene matches: 2. CDR3 length: 14 amino acids.

The chain couples TRBV21-1 to TRBJ1-2; whether TRBD1, the table's D call, matches the DNA was not checked. TRBV21-1 is labeled a pseudogene. The CDR3 is made up of 15 amino acids. CDR3 DNA: TGTGCCAGCAGCAAAGATAGGGGGACTAACTATGGCTACACCTTC. Amino acids: CASSKDRGTNYGYTF.

The chain recombines TRBV6-5 with TRBJ1-1; D not certain. Trimming left V 2 bases short and J 2 bases short, with 15 bases between. The CDR3 contains 16 residues. Germline lookup yields CDR1 MNHEY and CDR2 SVGAGI. CDR3 sequence (DNA): TGTGCCAGCAGTTACAGGCGGGGTAAGGGTAACACTGAAGCTTTCTTT. Translation: CASSYRRGKGNTEAFF.